These T cell receptor beta chains were read from a single sample in a study of T cells in localized non-small cell lung cancer. Repertoires were generated with immunoSEQ multiplex PCR, while TCRdb's copy carries only in-frame clones and drops some. In the table there are roughly 32,000 clones, roughly 90% of which are singletons. The sequenced sample was peripheral blood mononuclear cells, obtained before any cancer treatment. Receptors were obtained from a woman aged 35 to 75 with stage III lung adenocarcinoma. The CDR3 runs from the conserved cysteine through the conserved F or W. The order of the fields is V gene, J gene, CDR3 protein.

v_gene: TRBV10-3; j_gene: TRBJ2-5; CDR3aa: CAISQREGGETQYF
v_gene: TRBV19; j_gene: TRBJ2-6; CDR3aa: CASSYYSRGSGANVLTF
v_gene: TRBV4-1; j_gene: TRBJ1-3; CDR3aa: CASSQDPGRLNLGGNTIYF
v_gene: TRBV5-1; j_gene: TRBJ1-1; CDR3aa: CASSLDAGRYTEAFF
v_gene: TRBV23-1; j_gene: TRBJ2-5; CDR3aa: CASSQSMETQYF
v_gene: TRBV9; j_gene: TRBJ2-1; CDR3aa: CASSVVAGVGNEQFF
v_gene: TRBV2; j_gene: TRBJ2-1; CDR3aa: CASSELSGRAFSEQFF
v_gene: TRBV7-2; j_gene: TRBJ1-2; CDR3aa: CASSRDRGDDGYTF
v_gene: TRBV5-1; j_gene: TRBJ2-5; CDR3aa: CASSSTGLAGETQYF
v_gene: TRBV7-6; j_gene: TRBJ2-3; CDR3aa: CASSLRGGQDNTDTQYF
v_gene: TRBV9; j_gene: TRBJ2-1; CDR3aa: CASSAGLAGAPYNEQFF
v_gene: TRBV5-1; j_gene: TRBJ1-4; CDR3aa: CASSFSGPNEKLFF
v_gene: TRBV28; j_gene: TRBJ2-7; CDR3aa: CASRTRFPPYEQYF
v_gene: TRBV30; j_gene: TRBJ2-1; CDR3aa: CACLAGGPGEQFF
v_gene: TRBV6-1; j_gene: TRBJ2-6; CDR3aa: CASSSESSGANVLTF
v_gene: TRBV5-4; j_gene: TRBJ2-1; CDR3aa: CASSQYANEQFF
v_gene: TRBV6-1; j_gene: TRBJ2-5; CDR3aa: CASSEALRLKKETQYF
v_gene: TRBV11-3; j_gene: TRBJ2-5; CDR3aa: CASSLVLAGAQYF
v_gene: TRBV5-6; j_gene: TRBJ2-2; CDR3aa: CASSYWTGGGTGELFF
v_gene: TRBV7-2; j_gene: TRBJ2-3; CDR3aa: CASSLAFGTSGRSLTQYF
v_gene: TRBV7-3; j_gene: TRBJ2-2; CDR3aa: CASSLRYSGRARANTGELFF
v_gene: TRBV19; j_gene: TRBJ2-2; CDR3aa: CASSIWGGANTGELFF
v_gene: TRBV29-1; j_gene: TRBJ1-2; CDR3aa: CSVEDSAKSGYTF
v_gene: TRBV30; j_gene: TRBJ2-1; CDR3aa: CAWSVKGSYNEQFF
v_gene: TRBV30; j_gene: TRBJ1-5; CDR3aa: CAWGNSNQPQHF
v_gene: TRBV30; j_gene: TRBJ1-6; CDR3aa: CAWSVRFQGGNSPLHF
v_gene: TRBV9; j_gene: TRBJ2-3; CDR3aa: CASSGSISGLAGSIDTQYF
v_gene: TRBV9; j_gene: TRBJ1-2; CDR3aa: CASSVELTANYGYTF
v_gene: TRBV12-5; j_gene: TRBJ1-1; CDR3aa: CASGLDRSTEAFF
v_gene: TRBV29-1; j_gene: TRBJ2-2; CDR3aa: CSVVAENTGELFF
v_gene: TRBV5-4; j_gene: TRBJ2-2; CDR3aa: CASSLARTGRSGELFF